This T cell receptor (beta chain) emerged from a study of shared clonotypes between healthy human individuals. Study results and caveats: Even with large depth, rarefaction showed that sorted-subset sequencing was incomplete.

Those who donated were healthy HIV-negative adults, with no recent acute infections or vaccinations reported. Partitioning of CD4+ cells yielded a CD45RA+ naive subset and a CD45RA-negative memory subset. Concerning this clone itself: What it binds is unknown.

Only in-frame clones appear in the TCRdb table, and some are missing; sequencing was by immunoSEQ multiplex PCR. The sample carries about 510,000 clones, 95% to 97% recorded once. CDR1 KGHSH and CDR2 LQKENI come from the germline V gene. The CDR3 spans 17 residues. Trimming stripped 3 bases from V and 5 bases from J, with 19 bases between. The specimen sequenced was naive CD4+ T cells sorted from blood. As to subset: CD45RA+ positively selected. The chain links TRBV18 to TRBJ2-2; D tentatively fits TRBD1 or TRBD2 (6 bases each). The sequence was collected from a woman younger than 45 in good health. In nucleotides, the CDR3 is TGTGCCAGCTCACCGCGAGTGGGGGGCCCTTCAACCGGGGAGCTGTTTTTT. Its translation is CASSPRVGGPSTGELFF.